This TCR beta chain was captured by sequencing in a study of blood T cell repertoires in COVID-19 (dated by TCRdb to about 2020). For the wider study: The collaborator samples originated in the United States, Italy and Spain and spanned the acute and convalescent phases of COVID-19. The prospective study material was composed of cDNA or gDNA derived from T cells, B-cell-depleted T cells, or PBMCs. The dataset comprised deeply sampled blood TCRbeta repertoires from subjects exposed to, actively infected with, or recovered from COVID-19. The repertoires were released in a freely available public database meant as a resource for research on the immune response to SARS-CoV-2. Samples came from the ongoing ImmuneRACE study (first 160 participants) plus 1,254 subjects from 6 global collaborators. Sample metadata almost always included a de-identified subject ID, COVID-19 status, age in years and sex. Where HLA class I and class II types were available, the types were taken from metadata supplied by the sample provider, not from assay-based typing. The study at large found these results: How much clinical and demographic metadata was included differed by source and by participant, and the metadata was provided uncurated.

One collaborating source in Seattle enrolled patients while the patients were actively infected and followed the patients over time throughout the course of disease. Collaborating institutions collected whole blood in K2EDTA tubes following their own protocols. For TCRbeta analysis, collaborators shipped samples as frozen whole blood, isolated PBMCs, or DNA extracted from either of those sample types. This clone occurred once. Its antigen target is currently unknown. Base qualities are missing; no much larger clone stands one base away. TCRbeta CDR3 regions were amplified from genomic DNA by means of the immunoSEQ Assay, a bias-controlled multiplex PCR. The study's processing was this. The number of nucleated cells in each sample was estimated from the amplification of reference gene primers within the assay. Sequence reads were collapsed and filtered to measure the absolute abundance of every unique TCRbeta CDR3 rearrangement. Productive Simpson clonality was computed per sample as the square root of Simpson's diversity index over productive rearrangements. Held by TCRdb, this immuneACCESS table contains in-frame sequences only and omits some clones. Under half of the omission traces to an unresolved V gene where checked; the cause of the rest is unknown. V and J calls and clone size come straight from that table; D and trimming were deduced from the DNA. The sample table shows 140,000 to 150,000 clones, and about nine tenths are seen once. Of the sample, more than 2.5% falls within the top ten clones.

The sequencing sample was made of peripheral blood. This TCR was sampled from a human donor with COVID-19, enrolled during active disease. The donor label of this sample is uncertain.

The DNA reads as follows: TGTGCCAGCTCACCCGAGGGAGATACGCAGTATTTT. Translation gives CASSPEGDTQYF. Recombination linked TRBV18 to TRBJ2-3, with TRBD2 perhaps the D gene, on 5 matching bases. V loses 3 bases of germline sequence and J loses 5 bases, and the interval between the two ends is 6 bases. From the cysteine through the phenylalanine, the CDR3 covers 12 amino acids. The retained sequence is limited to the CDR3, 36 bases, with the frame set at the first base. CDR1 and CDR2, per the germline V gene, are KGHSH and LQKENI.